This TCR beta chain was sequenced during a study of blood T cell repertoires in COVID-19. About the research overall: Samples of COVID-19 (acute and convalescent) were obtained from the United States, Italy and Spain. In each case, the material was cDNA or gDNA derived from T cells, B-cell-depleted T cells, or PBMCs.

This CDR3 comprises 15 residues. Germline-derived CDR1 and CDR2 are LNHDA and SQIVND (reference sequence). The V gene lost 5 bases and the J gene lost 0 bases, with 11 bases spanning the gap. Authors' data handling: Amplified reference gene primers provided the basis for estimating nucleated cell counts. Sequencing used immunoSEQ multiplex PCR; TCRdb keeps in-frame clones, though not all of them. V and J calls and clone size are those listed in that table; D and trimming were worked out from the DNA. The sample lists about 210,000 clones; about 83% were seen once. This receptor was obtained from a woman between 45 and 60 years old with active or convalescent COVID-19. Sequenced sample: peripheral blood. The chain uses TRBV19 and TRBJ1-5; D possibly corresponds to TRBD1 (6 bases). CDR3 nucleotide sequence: TGTGCCAGTAGTGTAAGACAGGATAGCAATCAGCCCCAGCATTTT. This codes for CASSVRQDSNQPQHF.